The 22 T cell receptor beta chains in this list originate from one sample, sequenced in a study of post-analysis software for immune sequencing data. The study's findings and limits: Comparison of patients with controls showed 4 to 6 TRBV segments more frequent in patients, TRBV5-6, TRBV5-1 and TRBV20-1 among them.

TCR beta libraries were prepared from cDNA with unique molecular identifiers. One entry per CDR3 protein, called by TCRdb with MiXCR from the PCR reads. The repertoire consists of hundreds of thousands of distinct CDR3 sequences, with more than 50% occurring once and the leading ten covering approximately 10%. For these receptors, no antigen is known. The sequencing sample was made of blood. These receptor sequences come from a girl aged 2 to 10 with multiple sclerosis.

The chain combines TRBV5-1 with TRBJ2-5, with D maybe TRBD2 (6 bases). The V gene lost 4 bases and the J gene lost 2 bases, with 24 bases spanning the gap. From germline, CDR1 is SGHRS and CDR2 YFSETQ. The CDR3 consists of 18 residues. The CDR3 region is CASSPPEPGRECQETQYF. CDR3 nucleotide sequence: TGCGCCAGCAGCCCACCCGAGCCGGGACGGGAGTGTCAAGAGACCCAGTACTTC.

This chain connects TRBV25-1 to TRBJ1-1; possibly TRBD1 for D (6 bases). This CDR3 has 16 residues. The V gene lost 5 bases and the J gene lost 4 bases, with 20 bases spanning the gap. Germline CDR1 reads MGHDK; CDR2 reads SYGVNS. In DNA, the CDR3 is TGTGCCAGCAGTACCTTAGGGGACATTGCGGGCACTGAAGCTTTCTTT. Translation gives CASSTLGDIAGTEAFF. The full variable domain, in which reference TRBV25-1 and TRBJ1-1 provide the parts outside the CDR3, is EADIYQTPRYLVIGTGKKITLECSQTMGHDKMYWYQQDPGMELHLIHYSYGVNSTEKGDLSSESTVSRIRTEHFPLTLESARPSHTSQYLCASSTLGDIAGTEAFFGQGTRLTVV.

The chain combines TRBV29-1 with TRBJ1-1, with D perhaps TRBD1 (6 bases). The CDR3 totals 16 residues. Germline values: CDR1 SQVTM, CDR2 ANQGSEA. V lost 7 bases and J 1 base, leaving 22 bases between the germline ends. The CDR3 here is CSAVYGRGGGNTEAFF. In nucleotides, the CDR3 is TGCAGCGCCGTCTACGGCAGGGGAGGTGGGAACACTGAAGCTTTCTTT.

The chain employs TRBV4-2 and TRBJ2-1, with 9 nucleotides matching TRBD2. The V gene end was trimmed by 3 bases and the J gene end by 5 bases; junction bases not matched to a gene: 8. CDR1 is LGHNA, CDR2 YNFKEQ, per germline. The CDR3 is made up of 16 amino acids. CDR3 DNA: TGTGCCAGCAGCCACCATAGCGGGAGTGGAGACAATGAGCAGTTCTTC. It yields the protein CASSHHSGSGDNEQFF.

This chain joins TRBV7-9 and TRBJ1-5; weak D call: TRBD1 (5 bases). CDR3 size: 13 residues. V dropped 4 bases and J dropped 7 bases, with 11 bases sitting between them. Looked up from germline, CDR1 is SEHNR and CDR2 is FQNEAQ (reference sequence). The CDR3 nucleotides read TGTGCCAGCAGCTCACCAGGGAGACAGCCCCAGCATTTT. Residues: CASSSPGRQPQHF.

The V call is TRBV6-5, the J call TRBJ1-2, with 7 bases fitting TRBD1. Germline CDR1 reads MNHEY; CDR2 reads SVGAGI. The CDR3 is 14 amino acids. With V trimmed by 5 bases and J by 2 bases, 5 bases remained unmatched. The CDR3 spells CASSVRQGNYGYTF. CDR3 DNA sequence: TGTGCCAGCAGTGTACGACAGGGAAACTATGGCTACACCTTC.

This chain joins TRBV27 and TRBJ2-1, with 10 bases fitting TRBD2. CDR1 MNHEY and CDR2 SMNVEV come from the germline V gene (reference sequence). The V segment lost 5 bases and the J segment 6 bases; nucleotides outside the gene matches: 10. The CDR3 runs 16 residues. CDR3 sequence reads: CASSLPGASGSNEQFF. The CDR3 nucleotides read TGTGCCAGCAGTCTCCCAGGGGCTAGCGGGAGCAATGAGCAGTTCTTC.

The chain is built from TRBV6-6 and TRBJ1-2; possibly TRBD1 for D (5 bases). Looked up from germline, CDR1 is MNHNY and CDR2 is SVGAGI (reference sequence). Between the trimmed V and J ends, which lost 2 bases and 6 bases, there was a span of 10 bases. The CDR3 runs to 13 residues. In nucleotides, the CDR3 is TGTGCCAGCAGTTACGGAGGGGACCATGGCTACACCTTC. Amino acid sequence: CASSYGGDHGYTF.

The rearrangement uses TRBV11-3 and TRBJ2-7; 7 nucleotides line up with TRBD1. The J call is in doubt because the DNA end fits TRBJ2-5 better. The V gene's germline CDR1 is SGHNT and CDR2 YENEEA. The CDR3 has 16 amino acids. In DNA, the CDR3 is TGTGCCAGCAGCCCCCCCAGGGACAGACAACAAAAGACCCAGTACTTC. It translates to CASSPPRDRQQKTQYF.

V is TRBV5-1 and J is TRBJ2-6; TRBD2 agrees at 14 bases. The V gene's germline CDR1 is SGHRS and CDR2 YFSETQ. J lost 2 bases, V lost 4 bases, and 5 bases had no gene match. This CDR3 spans 18 amino acids. CDR3 DNA sequence: TGCGCCAGCAGCGTGACTAGCGGGAGGGGAACTGGGGCCAACGTCCTGACTTTC. Encoded protein: CASSVTSGRGTGANVLTF.

The V and J genes are TRBV4-3 and TRBJ2-5, with D perhaps matching TRBD1 or TRBD2 (5 bases each). The DNA end is a closer match to TRBJ2-7, so the J assignment may be wrong. Germline V gives CDR1 LGHNA, CDR2 YSLEER. The CDR3 runs 13 residues. The CDR3 reads CASSPRVGDEQYF. The CDR3 region has the DNA TGCGCCAGCAGCCCCAGGGTGGGGGACGAGCAGTACTTC.

This clonotype was detected a few times. The V and J genes are TRBV20-1 and TRBJ2-4; D perhaps matches TRBD2 (6 bases). CDR3 length: 17 residues. Germline V gene data show CDR1 as DFQATT and CDR2 as SNEGSKA (reference sequence). The V end lost 5 bases, the J end lost 0 bases, and 20 bases lay between the germline ends. The chain's CDR3 is CSASAGIGGLAKNIQYF. In DNA, the CDR3 is TGCAGTGCTTCGGCGGGCATCGGGGGACTAGCCAAAAACATTCAGTACTTC.

J is TRBJ2-4 and V is TRBV14; the D gene is possibly TRBD1 (6 bases). Germline V CDR1 and CDR2: SGHDN, FVKESK. The CDR3 loop spans 15 amino acids. Trimming took 0 bases from V and 2 from J, leaving 8 bases between them. The CDR3 DNA is TGTGCCAGCAGCCAAGAGCAGGGGCCCAAAAACATTCAGTACTTC. Translated: CASSQEQGPKNIQYF. Full variable domain (rest looked up from reference TRBV14 and TRBJ2-4): EAGVTQFPSHSVIEKGQTVTLRCDPISGHDNLYWYRRVMGKEIKFLLHFVKESKQDESGMPNNRFLAERTGGTYSTLKVQPAELEDSGVYFCASSQEQGPKNIQYFGAGTRLSVL.

This clonotype was observed a few times. The V gene is TRBV10-3, the J gene TRBJ2-3; D not resolved. Per the germline V gene, CDR1 is ENHRY and CDR2 is SYGVKD. The CDR3 extends over 13 amino acids. V was clipped by 2 bases and J by 4 bases, with 7 bases between them. This chain's CDR3 is CAISEDKSDTQYF. The CDR3 DNA sequence: TGTGCCATCAGTGAGGACAAATCAGATACGCAGTATTTT.

V gene TRBV12-3 or TRBV12-4 combines with J gene TRBJ2-1; weak D call: TRBD2 (6 bases). Trimming took 2 bases from V and 15 from J, leaving 23 bases between them. The CDR3 has 15 residues. CDR3 region: CASSLNRPGLHGPFF. The CDR3 DNA is TGTGCCAGCAGTTTAAACCGACCGGGACTCCACGGGCCGTTCTTC.

This rearrangement joins TRBV28 to TRBJ1-1; 9 bases line up with TRBD1. This CDR3 contains 15 residues. Germline loops: CDR1 MDHEN, CDR2 SYDVKM. J lost 3 bases, V lost 5 bases, and 7 bases had no gene match. The CDR3 region has the DNA TGTGCCAGCAGTGAACAGGGGGCGGAGTACACTGAAGCTTTCTTT. It yields the protein CASSEQGAEYTEAFF.

The chain combines TRBV20-1 with TRBJ2-5, with D tentatively TRBD2 (6 bases). CDR3 length: 13 residues. Trimming removed 5 bases from V and 5 bases from J, with 15 bases in between. The germline V gene encodes CDR1 DFQATT and CDR2 SNEGSKA (reference sequence). The CDR3 region is CSAPGRRKETQYF. The CDR3 DNA reads TGCAGTGCTCCTGGGAGGAGGAAGGAGACCCAGTACTTC.

The V gene is TRBV7-6, the J gene TRBJ2-3; D possibly corresponds to TRBD2 (5 bases). The germline CDR1 and CDR2 sequences are SGHVS and FNYEAQ. CDR3 length: 13 residues. V gave up 5 bases and J gave up 6 bases, with 12 bases separating them. CDR3 amino acids: CASSITPSDTQYF. CDR3 DNA: TGTGCCAGCAGCATCACCCCTAGCGATACGCAGTATTTT.

The rearrangement uses TRBV7-3 and TRBJ2-7; D may correspond to TRBD1 or TRBD2 (5 bases each). Germline CDR1 is SGHTA and CDR2 is FQGTGA. CDR3 length: 16 residues. The germline V and J ends were trimmed by 7 bases and 3 bases, with 22 bases remaining between them. DNA of the CDR3: TGTGCCAGCACCGGCTGGGAGCAGGGCGGAAGCTACGAGCAGTACTTC. As protein: CASTGWEQGGSYEQYF.

This clonotype was observed a few times. The CDR3 DNA reads TGTGCCAGCAGCCAGGAACTGGGACAGGGAGACTATGGCTACACCTTC. It is translated as CASSQELGQGDYGYTF. This chain links TRBV4-2 with TRBJ1-2; 9 bases agree with TRBD1. Germline V gene sequence: CDR1 LGHNA, CDR2 YNFKEQ. The length of the CDR3 is 16 residues. V lost 3 bases and J lost 3; bases outside the gene matches: 8.

This clonotype was detected a few times. This chain uses TRBV3-1 with TRBJ2-7; D may be TRBD1 or TRBD2 (5 bases each). CDR1 and CDR2 (germline): LGHDT, YNNKEL (reference sequence). The germline V and J ends were trimmed by 4 bases and 1 base, with 17 bases remaining between them. This CDR3 contains 16 residues. The CDR3 DNA reads as TGTGCCAGCAGCCCCAAGCCCCGGGACCCGTCCTACGAGCAGTACTTC. Translation gives CASSPKPRDPSYEQYF.

The chain combines TRBV5-6 with TRBJ2-1, with D possibly being TRBD2 (5 bases). The CDR3 is 17 amino acids. Germline assignment: CDR1 SGHDT and CDR2 YYEEEE. V was pared by 0 bases and J by 8 bases, with 21 bases between. The CDR3 sequence: CASSLEANRGPHDEQFF. CDR3 coding DNA: TGTGCCAGCAGCTTGGAGGCGAACAGAGGGCCCCACGATGAGCAGTTCTTC.